This T cell receptor beta chain was profiled in a study of blood T cell repertoires in COVID-19. V dropped 4 bases and J dropped 11; count of bases not matched to a gene: 17. The V gene's germline CDR1 is MDHEN and CDR2 SYDVKM. The CDR3 sequence is 17 residues long. The method was immunoSEQ multiplex PCR; TCRdb's version includes in-frame clones alone and lacks a portion of them. In the table there are 150,000 or so clones, 85% of which are singletons. V gene TRBV28 combines with J gene TRBJ1-2, with TRBD1 matching 12 bases. The sequencing input was peripheral blood. This TCR came from a woman aged 40 to 50 with active or convalescent COVID-19. This chain's CDR3 is CASSSPRSGTGGVSYTF. CDR3 bases: TGTGCCAGCAGTTCCCCGCGCTCCGGGACAGGGGGCGTCAGTTACACCTTC.